This T cell receptor beta chain was sequenced during a study of blood T cell repertoires in COVID-19. Study summary: Sources were T cells, B-cell-depleted T cells, or PBMCs; the material itself was cDNA or gDNA.

Sequencing was performed with immunoSEQ multiplex PCR; in TCRdb, only in-frame clones are kept and a portion is missing. Of around 200,000 clones detected, 70% to 85% appear once; the ten largest clones hold 12%. This clone occurred many times. Specimen: peripheral blood. This TCR was recovered from a woman aged 45-59 years with acute or convalescent COVID-19.

This CDR3 is CASSPSTGYSNQPQHF. Written as DNA, the CDR3 is TGTGCCAGCTCACCATCAACAGGGTATAGCAATCAGCCCCAGCATTTT. This rearrangement joins TRBV18 to TRBJ1-5; a weak D match, TRBD1 (6 bases). Trimming removed 2 bases from V and 0 bases from J, with 11 bases in between. The germline gives CDR1 KGHSH, CDR2 LQKENI. This CDR3 comprises 16 residues. Filled out from reference TRBV18 and TRBJ1-5, the complete variable domain reads NAGVMQNPRHLVRRRGQEARLRCSPMKGHSHVYWYRQLPEEGLKFMVYLQKENIIDESGMPKERFSAEFPKEGPSILRIQQVVRGDSAAYFCASSPSTGYSNQPQHFGDGTRLSIL.